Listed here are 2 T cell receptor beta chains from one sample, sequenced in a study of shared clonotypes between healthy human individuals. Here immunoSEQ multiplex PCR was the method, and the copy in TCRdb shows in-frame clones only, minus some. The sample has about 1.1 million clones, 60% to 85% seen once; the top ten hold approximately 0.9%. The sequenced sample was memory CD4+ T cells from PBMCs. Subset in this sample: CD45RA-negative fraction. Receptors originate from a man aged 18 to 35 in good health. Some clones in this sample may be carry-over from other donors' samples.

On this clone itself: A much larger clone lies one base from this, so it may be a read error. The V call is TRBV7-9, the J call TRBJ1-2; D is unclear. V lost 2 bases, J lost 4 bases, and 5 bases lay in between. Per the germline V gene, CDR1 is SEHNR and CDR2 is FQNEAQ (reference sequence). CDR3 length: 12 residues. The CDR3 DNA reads TGTGCCAGCAGCTTATGGGGCTATGGCTACACCTTC. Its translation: CASSLWGYGYTF.

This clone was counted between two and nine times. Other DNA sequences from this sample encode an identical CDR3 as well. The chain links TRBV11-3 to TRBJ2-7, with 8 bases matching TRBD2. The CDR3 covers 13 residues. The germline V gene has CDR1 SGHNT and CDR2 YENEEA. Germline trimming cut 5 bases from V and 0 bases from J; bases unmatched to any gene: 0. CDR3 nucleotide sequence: TGTGCCAGCAGCAGCGGGAGCTCCTACGAGCAGTACTTC. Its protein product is CASSSGSSYEQYF.